A single sample gave rise to the 9 T cell receptor beta chains below, sequenced in a study of vaccination and CD4 T cells after COVID-19. Sequencing of cultured CD4+ T cell DNA used the Oncomine TCR Beta short-read assay. TCRdb independently ran MiXCR on the PCR reads; one entry per CDR3 protein. This sample has about 14,000 distinct CDR3 sequences, with 55% to 80% found just once. Their antigens are not known. As to treatment: roughly ten-day PBMC culture with coronavirus spike peptide pools or control peptides (ViraFEST assay). The sequencing input was CD4+ T cells from blood, cultured in vitro. Source of these receptors: a human donor who had recovered from COVID-19.

The gene calls are TRBV27 and TRBJ1-2; D might be TRBD1 (5 bases). The CDR3 is 15 amino acids. Trimming removed 5 bases from V and 6 bases from J, with 19 bases in between. Germline V gene lookup returns CDR1 MNHEY and CDR2 SMNVEV (reference sequence). The CDR3 spells CASSDGFGHRDGYTF. CDR3 nucleotide sequence: TGTGCCAGCAGTGACGGCTTCGGACACCGGGATGGCTACACCTTC.

This clonotype appeared a few times. This chain joins TRBV27 and TRBJ1-1, with D tentatively TRBD1 (6 bases). From germline, CDR1 is MNHEY and CDR2 SMNVEV (reference sequence). The CDR3 is 15 residues long. Trimming left V 6 bases short and J 8 bases short, with 22 bases between. The CDR3 sequence: CASSLSPDSFAEAFF. The CDR3 coding sequence is TGTGCCAGCAGCCTTTCCCCGGACAGCTTCGCCGAAGCTTTCTTT.

This clonotype was seen more than once but under ten times. V is TRBV27 and J is TRBJ1-2; a possible D gene is TRBD1 (5 bases). CDR1 and CDR2 (germline): MNHEY, SMNVEV (reference sequence). The CDR3 sequence is 15 residues long. Deletions cut 2 bases from V and 4 bases from J, with 14 bases between. CDR3 nucleotide sequence: TGTGCCAGCAGTTTAAGGGGACGGGGAGGCTATGGCTACACCTTC. Translation: CASSLRGRGGYGYTF.

This clonotype showed up just a few times. The chain uses TRBV6-1 and TRBJ1-2, with a tentative D call TRBD1 (6 bases). The CDR3 totals 13 residues. Trimming took off 2 bases at V and 2 bases at J, with 6 bases between the two ends. Germline assignment: CDR1 MNHNS and CDR2 SASEGT. The CDR3 DNA reads TGTGCCAGCAGTGAAACAGGGAACTATGGCTACACCTTC. Translated, it gives CASSETGNYGYTF.

In the case of this clonotype: The conserved phenylalanine or tryptophan is not found at the CDR3 terminus, so this likely reflects a read error. The rearrangement links TRBV20-1 to TRBJ2-1; TRBD2 agrees at 16 bases. Per germline, CDR1 DFQATT and CDR2 SNEGSKA (reference sequence). This CDR3 comprises 16 residues. The J segment lost 4 bases and the V segment lost 6 bases, leaving 6 bases of the junction unmatched. CDR3 residues: CSAKGLAGGGYNEQFS. CDR3 nucleotide sequence: TGCAGTGCAAAGGGACTAGCGGGAGGGGGGTACAATGAGCAGTTCTCC.

The gene calls are TRBV20-1 and TRBJ2-3; D might be TRBD1 or TRBD2, each matching 6 bases. Between the trimmed V and J ends, which lost 3 bases and 4 bases, there was a span of 17 bases. CDR1 is DFQATT and CDR2 is SNEGSKA in the germline V gene (reference sequence). The CDR3 contains 15 residues. In DNA, the CDR3 is TGCAGTGCTAGGGAGCAGGGGAGGTGGGCAGATACGCAGTATTTT. Amino acids: CSAREQGRWADTQYF.

V usage is TRBV2 and J usage is TRBJ1-1; D call uncertain. The CDR3 is 15 amino acids. V was clipped by 3 bases and J by 0 bases, with 11 bases between them. Germline values: CDR1 SNHLY, CDR2 FYNNEI. CDR3 sequence reads: CASSELNPMNTEAFF. The DNA of the CDR3 is TGTGCCAGCAGTGAGCTCAACCCTATGAACACTGAAGCTTTCTTT.

J is TRBJ1-5 and V is TRBV7-8; 10 nucleotides agree with TRBD1. J gave up 5 bases and V 6 bases, and 1 base lay outside the gene matches. CDR1 is SGHVS, CDR2 FQNEAQ, per germline. This CDR3 region has 13 residues. This CDR3 reads CASRDRGDQPQHF. The CDR3 nucleotides are TGTGCCAGCAGGGACAGGGGGGATCAGCCCCAGCATTTT. Drawing the rest from reference TRBV7-8 and TRBJ1-5, the complete variable domain is GAGVSQSPRYKVAKRGQDVALRCDPISGHVSLFWYQQALGQGPEFLTYFQNEAQLDKSGLPSDRFFAERPEGSVSTLKIQRTQQEDSAVYLCASRDRGDQPQHFGDGTRLSIL.

This chain uses TRBV7-6 with TRBJ2-3; possibly TRBD2 for D (5 bases). With 3 bases removed from V and 0 bases from J, the gap between germline ends came to 10 bases. Per the germline V gene, CDR1 is SGHVS and CDR2 is FNYEAQ. The CDR3 covers 15 residues. In nucleotides, the CDR3 is TGTGCCAGCAGCTTTCGGGGTACTAGCACAGATACGCAGTATTTT. This encodes CASSFRGTSTDTQYF.